Presented here are 28 T cell receptor beta chains from one specimen sequenced in a study of T cell responses to AZD1222 COVID-19 vaccine. This table comes from immunoSEQ multiplex PCR, and its TCRdb copy is limited to in-frame clones, with some not included. The sample lists 95,000 to 110,000 clones, roughly 89% occurring once. The specimen comprised peripheral blood, sampled on day 0 of AZD1222 vaccination. Receptors were obtained from an adult in good health.

The chain is built from TRBV6-2 or TRBV6-3 and TRBJ2-1; D not resolved. This CDR3 comprises 14 residues. Trimming stripped 4 bases from V and 3 bases from J, with 10 bases between. Germline-derived CDR1 and CDR2 are MNHEY and SVGEGT. For the CDR3, the DNA is TGTGCCAGCAGTTCCGGGTTCGGCTACAATGAGCAGTTCTTC. Translation gives CASSSGFGYNEQFF.

This chain joins TRBV19 and TRBJ1-2, with D maybe TRBD1 (5 bases). The CDR3 spans 17 residues. Germline CDR1 is LNHDA and CDR2 is SQIVND (reference sequence). The V and J ends lost 5 bases and 8 bases respectively, with 27 bases between them. The CDR3 nucleotides are TGTGCCAGTAGTCCCTCGGGGCGCCCTTTTATATTCCTGGGCTACACCTTC. This encodes CASSPSGRPFIFLGYTF.

The chain carries TRBV5-4 and TRBJ1-1, with 7 bases matching TRBD1. V trimming: 1 base; J trimming: 3 bases; junction bases outside the gene matches: 6. Germline V gene sequence: CDR1 SGHNT, CDR2 YYREEE (reference sequence). This CDR3 spans 15 amino acids. The CDR3, as DNA: TGTGCCAGCAGCTTGATGGGCAGGGGGGACACTGAAGCTTTCTTT. This encodes CASSLMGRGDTEAFF.

The chain carries TRBV24-1 and TRBJ1-4; TRBD1 might be the D (5 bases). CDR1 and CDR2 from the germline V gene are KGHDR and SFDVKD. Between the trimmed V and J ends, which lost 5 bases and 4 bases, there was a span of 19 bases. The CDR3 is 17 residues long. The CDR3, as DNA: TGTGCCACCAGTGCCTTGGGACGCCCAGCAAGTAATGAAAAACTGTTTTTT. It translates to CATSALGRPASNEKLFF.

The V call is TRBV18, the J call TRBJ1-2; D gene ambiguous. This CDR3 region has 13 residues. V was pared by 5 bases and J by 3 bases, with 10 bases between. Germline assignment: CDR1 KGHSH and CDR2 LQKENI. The CDR3 region has the DNA TGTGCCAGCTCAAGGACGGGAGACTATGGCTACACCTTC. Translation: CASSRTGDYGYTF.

This chain joins TRBV6-5 and TRBJ1-3, with D unclear. Trimming took 7 bases from V and 4 from J, leaving 11 bases between them. Germline CDR1 reads MNHEY; CDR2 reads SVGAGI. CDR3 length: 13 residues. CDR3: CASTLIGGNTIYF. In DNA form, the CDR3 reads TGTGCCAGCACCCTGATAGGGGGAAACACCATATATTTT.

The chain links TRBV7-9 to TRBJ1-4; no firm D call. Germline assignment: CDR1 SEHNR and CDR2 FQNEAQ (reference sequence). The CDR3 sequence is 19 residues long. V shed 3 bases and J shed 4 bases, with 24 bases lying between them. CDR3 sequence reads: CASSFTPIAFGVNNEKLFF. CDR3 bases: TGTGCCAGCAGCTTTACCCCAATAGCCTTTGGGGTTAATAATGAAAAACTGTTTTTT.

This clone has a single count. The chain links TRBV5-4 to TRBJ2-5, with 7 nucleotides matching TRBD2. Germline V gene lookup returns CDR1 SGHNT and CDR2 YYREEE (reference sequence). This CDR3 has 14 amino acids. The V gene end was trimmed by 1 base and the J gene end by 1 base; junction bases not matched to a gene: 1. The CDR3 nucleotides are TGTGCCAGCAGCTTGAGCGGGGCCCAAGAGACCCAGTACTTC. It is translated as CASSLSGAQETQYF.

CDR3 loop: CASHSRITFMTSDTNTGELFF. The CDR3 DNA reads TGTGCCAGCCACTCCCGAATCACTTTCATGACTAGCGATACGAACACCGGGGAGCTGTTTTTT. The J gene is TRBJ2-2, the V gene TRBV2; TRBD2 matches at 8 bases. CDR3 length: 21 residues. With 8 bases clipped from V and 0 bases from J, the junction kept 23 bases outside the gene matches. CDR1 and CDR2 (germline): SNHLY, FYNNEI.

The chain uses TRBV12-3 or TRBV12-4 and TRBJ1-2, with D perhaps matching TRBD1 (6 bases). Deletions cut 2 bases from V and 5 bases from J, with 9 bases between. This CDR3 has 13 residues. CDR3 sequence: CASSLQGFYGYTF. The CDR3 DNA reads TGTGCCAGCAGTTTACAGGGGTTTTATGGCTACACCTTC.

The rearrangement links TRBV7-9 to TRBJ1-2; TRBD1 might be the D (5 bases). Trimming shortened V by 3 bases and J by 8 bases, and 10 bases separated the two germline ends. The length of the CDR3 is 12 residues. CDR1 is SEHNR and CDR2 is FQNEAQ in the germline V gene (reference sequence). The CDR3 bases are TGTGCCAGCAGCTTGGGGGGTGAGGGCTACACCTTC. Protein sequence: CASSLGGEGYTF.

Details on this clone: Other nucleotide sequences in the sample specify the same CDR3. The V and J genes are TRBV5-1 and TRBJ1-1; D uncertain. The CDR3 runs 15 residues. V was pared by 0 bases and J by 0 bases, with 9 bases between. The V gene's germline CDR1 is SGHRS and CDR2 YFSETQ. CDR3 coding DNA: TGCGCCAGCAGCTTGGGCCTTTCCTTGAACACTGAAGCTTTCTTT. Its protein product is CASSLGLSLNTEAFF.

The J gene is TRBJ2-7, the V gene TRBV4-2; D gene unclear. Trimming stripped 0 bases from V and 11 bases from J, with 14 bases between. Germline assignment: CDR1 LGHNA and CDR2 YNFKEQ. This CDR3 spans 13 amino acids. Here the CDR3 DNA reads TGTGCCAGCAGCCAAGATCGGGTGGCACCGGAGTACTTC. Its protein is CASSQDRVAPEYF.

The chain has TRBV7-9 and TRBJ2-1; 11 nucleotides match TRBD2. V shed 5 bases and J 6 bases; nucleotides not matched to a gene: 6. Germline values: CDR1 SEHNR, CDR2 FQNEAQ (reference sequence). This CDR3 has 15 amino acids. As DNA, the CDR3 is TGTGCCAGCAGCACCACTAGCGGGGGACCCAATGAGCAGTTCTTC. Its protein product is CASSTTSGGPNEQFF.

The chain carries TRBV3-1 (or the pseudogene TRBV3-2) and TRBJ2-3; a weak D match, TRBD1 (5 bases). This CDR3 contains 14 residues. V lost 1 base and J lost 3, with 8 bases in between. Germline V gene sequence: CDR1 LGHDT, CDR2 YNNKEL (reference sequence). CDR3 DNA: TGTGCCAGCAGCCAAGTAGGGGTAACAGATACGCAGTATTTT. It yields the protein CASSQVGVTDTQYF.

This clone is a singleton in its sample. The rearrangement joins TRBV21-1 to TRBJ1-3. TRBV21-1 is shown as a pseudogene. The CDR3 contains 13 residues. Here the CDR3 DNA reads TGTGCCAGCAGAGGGCCGGCTGGAAACACCATATATTTT. This sequence encodes CASRGPAGNTIYF.

Only one count was recorded for this clone. The chain uses TRBV19 and TRBJ2-6; D is undetermined. This CDR3 region has 13 residues. CDR1 and CDR2 from the germline V gene are LNHDA and SQIVND (reference sequence). V lost 5 bases and J lost 0, with 2 bases in between. CDR3 in DNA: TGTGCCAGTAGTTTCTCTGGGGCCAACGTCCTGACTTTC. It translates to CASSFSGANVLTF.

The rearrangement links TRBV5-6 to TRBJ2-2; the D gene is possibly TRBD2 (6 bases). The V gene lost 4 bases and the J gene lost 4 bases, with 14 bases spanning the gap. Germline CDR1 reads SGHDT; CDR2 reads YYEEEE. The CDR3 length is 15 residues. CDR3: CASSPRVGGTGELFF. The CDR3 DNA follows: TGTGCCAGCAGCCCCCGAGTCGGGGGCACCGGGGAGCTGTTTTTT.

The rearrangement uses TRBV4-1 and TRBJ2-7, with a weak D call TRBD1 (6 bases). Trimming cost V 0 bases and J 5 bases, with 14 bases left between them. CDR3 length: 15 residues. Germline V gene lookup returns CDR1 MGHRA and CDR2 YSYEKL. As DNA, the CDR3 is TGCGCCAGCAGCCAAGAACCTACAGGGTTCGACGAGCAGTACTTC. Translation gives CASSQEPTGFDEQYF.

The chain links TRBV5-4 to TRBJ1-2; D not resolved. Germline loops: CDR1 SGHNT, CDR2 YYREEE (reference sequence). This CDR3 spans 15 amino acids. V was cut by 4 bases and J by 8 bases, with 21 bases left in between. CDR3 DNA sequence: TGTGCCAGCAGCACCCCTTCGCAGGTCCATGAGGGCTACACCTTC. Translation gives CASSTPSQVHEGYTF.

The chain uses TRBV27 and TRBJ1-6, with TRBD1 matching over 9 bases. This CDR3 is built from 15 residues. Looked up from germline, CDR1 is MNHEY and CDR2 is SMNVEV (reference sequence). Trimming cost V 5 bases and J 9 bases; bases outside gene matches: 8. The CDR3 protein is CASSRSGTGSSPLHF. The CDR3 coding sequence is TGTGCCAGCAGTCGCTCCGGGACAGGGAGTTCACCCCTCCACTTT.

The V call is TRBV11-3, the J call TRBJ2-2; D is uncertain. Germline-derived CDR1 and CDR2 are SGHNT and YENEEA. V was trimmed by 6 bases and J by 7 bases, leaving 15 bases between them. This CDR3 has 14 residues. CDR3 sequence (DNA): TGTGCCAGCAGACCGGCTGGCTCGGGCGGGGAGCTGTTTTTT. This translates into CASRPAGSGGELFF.

The chain recombines TRBV12-3 or TRBV12-4 with TRBJ2-5; D perhaps matches TRBD1 (6 bases). This CDR3 is built from 13 residues. V lost 1 base and J 5 bases, leaving 8 bases between the germline ends. In DNA, the CDR3 is TGTGCCAGCAGTTTAGACAGGGAGGAGACCCAGTACTTC. Its protein product is CASSLDREETQYF.

The chain employs TRBV15 and TRBJ1-5, with TRBD1 as a possible D gene (6 bases). Germline CDR1 LNHNV, CDR2 YYDKDF (reference sequence). This CDR3 is 14 amino acids long. The V and J ends lost 5 bases and 5 bases respectively, with 13 bases between them. CDR3 sequence reads: CATSGTGPYQPQHF. DNA for the CDR3: TGTGCCACCAGCGGAACAGGGCCTTATCAGCCCCAGCATTTT.

This rearrangement joins TRBV7-2 to TRBJ1-1; the match to TRBD1 covers 7 bases. Per the germline V gene, CDR1 is SGHTA and CDR2 is FQGNSA. The CDR3 has 15 amino acids. J was trimmed by 6 bases and V by 5 bases; bases with no gene match: 12. The CDR3 nucleotides read TGTGCCAGCAGCAACACCCCGGGCAGGGGGGCTGAAGCTTTCTTT. This gives the protein CASSNTPGRGAEAFF.

This clone came up once. The chain combines TRBV9 with TRBJ2-7; possibly TRBD1 for D (6 bases). Germline CDR1 SGDLS, CDR2 YYNGEE. The CDR3 is 14 amino acids. Trimming removed 4 bases from V and 3 bases from J, with 14 bases in between. CDR3: CASSPADSGYEQYF. The DNA of the CDR3 is TGTGCCAGCAGCCCCGCGGACAGTGGCTACGAGCAGTACTTC.

The rearrangement links TRBV5-1 to TRBJ1-1, with a possible D match to TRBD1 (6 bases). Per the germline V gene, CDR1 is SGHRS and CDR2 is YFSETQ. The CDR3 totals 18 residues. The ends were cut back, 0 bases at V and 1 base at J, with 19 bases in the middle. The CDR3 DNA follows: TGCGCCAGCAGCTTGGGTGGTGGCACAGGGTCCGGGAACACTGAAGCTTTCTTT. It codes for CASSLGGGTGSGNTEAFF. Full variable domain (outside the CDR3, taken from reference TRBV5-1 and TRBJ1-1): KAGVTQTPRYLIKTRGQQVTLSCSPISGHRSVSWYQQTPGQGLQFLFEYFSETQRNKGNFPGRFSGRQFSNSRSEMNVSTLELGDSALYLCASSLGGGTGSGNTEAFFGQGTRLTVV.

The chain links TRBV4-1 to TRBJ1-1; 12 bases align to TRBD1. V was clipped by 5 bases and J by 5 bases; unmatched bases: 12. There are 17 residues in the CDR3. Germline CDR1 is MGHRA and CDR2 is YSYEKL. CDR3 nucleotides: TGCGCCAGCAGCTGGCATAGGGACAGGGGGCGCGGGACTGAAGCTTTCTTT. This sequence encodes CASSWHRDRGRGTEAFF.